Detailed here is one TCR beta chain. This entry is derived from a study of response to subunit inactivated influenza vaccine. In TCRdb, the RT-PCR reads were re-called with MiXCR into one record per CDR3 protein. This table has 300,000 to 350,000 distinct CDR3 sequences, about 20% appearing once. In germline, CDR1 is SGHAT, CDR2 FQNNGV. The germline V and J ends were trimmed by 8 bases and 3 bases, with 17 bases remaining between them. The CDR3 runs 15 residues. This clonotype was obtained from a man between 50 and 70 years old who received an inactivated influenza vaccine. This chain connects TRBV11-2 to TRBJ2-1, with a weak D call TRBD2 (5 bases). Material: PBMCs from blood, obtained 21 months after vaccination. CDR3 region: CASSGSATFYNEQFF. Here the CDR3 DNA reads TGTGCCAGCTCGGGGTCGGCTACCTTCTACAATGAGCAGTTCTTC.